The 19 T cell receptor beta chains reported below all come from one sample, sequenced in a study of blood T cell repertoires in COVID-19 (dated by TCRdb to the early 2020s). The library was generated by the immunoSEQ multiplex PCR assay. TCRdb took this table from immuneACCESS and kept in-frame rearrangements with V and J called. Such tables lack part of the clones; where checked against another copy, unresolved V genes explain under half of the gap, and the rest is unexplained. The sample table holds roughly 380,000 clones, of which around nine tenths were seen once. The ten largest clones represent under 1.2% of the sample. The sample taken for sequencing was PBMCs or T cells enriched from blood (not recorded which). The origin of the receptors is a woman aged 25 to 45 who had been exposed to COVID-19.

The chain has TRBV7-9 and TRBJ1-2; tentative D call: TRBD1 (6 bases). The CDR3 sequence is 14 residues long. Germline CDR1 reads SEHNR; CDR2 reads FQNEAQ (reference sequence). The ends were cut back, 6 bases at V and 2 bases at J, with 13 bases in the middle. CDR3 residues: CASRGGGVNYGYTF. DNA for the CDR3: TGTGCCAGCAGAGGGGGAGGGGTGAACTATGGCTACACCTTC. Supplemented by reference TRBV7-9 and TRBJ1-2, the full variable domain reads DTGVSQNPRHKITKRGQNVTFRCDPISEHNRLYWYRQTLGQGPEFLTYFQNEAQLEKSRLLSDRFSAERPKGSFSTLEIQRTEQGDSAMYLCASRGGGVNYGYTFGSGTRLTVV.

The rearrangement uses TRBV29-1 and TRBJ2-7, with TRBD2 matching over 7 bases. CDR1 and CDR2 (germline): SQVTM, ANQGSEA. V lost 7 bases to trimming and J lost 0 bases; unmatched junction nucleotides: 6. The CDR3 sequence is 13 residues long. The CDR3 nucleotides are TGCAGCGCCCACGGCGGGAGCTCCTACGAGCAGTACTTC. The encoded protein is CSAHGGSSYEQYF.

The V gene is TRBV14, the J gene TRBJ1-1; D not certain. V gave up 2 bases and J gave up 2 bases, with 6 bases separating them. The germline V gene encodes CDR1 SGHDN and CDR2 FVKESK. This CDR3 comprises 13 residues. The CDR3 sequence is CASSQPLNTEAFF. The CDR3, as DNA: TGTGCCAGCAGCCAACCTTTAAACACTGAAGCTTTCTTT.

This chain uses TRBV5-1 with TRBJ1-2; 7 positions match TRBD1. Germline V gene data show CDR1 as SGHRS and CDR2 as YFSETQ. The CDR3 is 17 amino acids. V shed 1 base and J 1 base; nucleotides not matched to a gene: 10. CDR3 region: CASSLQSTTGFNYGYTF. For the CDR3, the DNA is TGCGCCAGCAGCTTGCAGTCCACGACAGGGTTTAACTATGGCTACACCTTC.

The chain recombines TRBV11-3 with TRBJ2-7, with 13 bases fitting TRBD2. The CDR3 consists of 20 residues. The V and J ends lost 4 bases and 0 bases, in that order; junction bases with no gene match: 15. The V gene's germline CDR1 is SGHNT and CDR2 YENEEA. The CDR3 DNA reads as TGTGCCAGCAGCTACATCCCTCCGGGACTAGCGGGATTAAACTCCTACGAGCAGTACTTC. Encoded protein: CASSYIPPGLAGLNSYEQYF.

The chain recombines TRBV11-2 with TRBJ2-1; TRBD2 aligns across 7 bases. The CDR3 totals 14 residues. Germline CDR1 SGHAT, CDR2 FQNNGV. V shed 11 bases, J shed 5 bases, and the junction held 12 bases outside the gene matches. The CDR3 nucleotides read TGTGCCCTCGGGGGGATCCCGACGAACAATGAGCAGTTCTTC. Encoded protein: CALGGIPTNNEQFF.

This chain uses TRBV6-5 with TRBJ1-1, with 8 bases matching TRBD1. There are 15 residues in the CDR3. CDR1 and CDR2 from the germline V gene are MNHEY and SVGAGI. Trimming at V came to 6 bases and at J to 4 bases, leaving 10 bases not matched to a gene. CDR3 protein: CASRPGGSMSTEAFF. The CDR3 nucleotides read TGTGCCAGCAGGCCAGGGGGCTCTATGAGCACTGAAGCTTTCTTT.

V is TRBV5-1 and J is TRBJ2-1; D possibly corresponds to TRBD2 (5 bases). Germline CDR1 is SGHRS and CDR2 is YFSETQ. The CDR3 consists of 16 residues. The V end lost 0 bases, the J end lost 0 bases, and 10 bases lay between the germline ends. CDR3 bases: TGCGCCAGCAGCTTGGTAGCGCGTAGCTCCTACAATGAGCAGTTCTTC. This sequence encodes CASSLVARSSYNEQFF.

The chain combines TRBV6-5 with TRBJ1-1, with 12 bases that match TRBD1. From germline, CDR1 is MNHEY and CDR2 SVGAGI. This CDR3 comprises 15 residues. V lost 6 bases and J lost 1; bases outside the gene matches: 3. CDR3 protein: CASSRGQGANTEAFF. The DNA of the CDR3 is TGTGCCAGCAGCCGGGGACAGGGGGCGAACACTGAAGCTTTCTTT.

The V gene is TRBV7-3, the J gene TRBJ1-1; D unclear. Trimming took 4 bases from V and 0 from J, leaving 6 bases between them. Germline assignment: CDR1 SGHTA and CDR2 FQGTGA. The CDR3 has 13 residues. The CDR3 nucleotides read TGTGCCAGCAGCTACCACATGAACACTGAAGCTTTCTTT. Protein product: CASSYHMNTEAFF.

The chain joins TRBV18 to TRBJ2-3, with D possibly being TRBD2 (5 bases). Germline-derived CDR1 and CDR2 are KGHSH and LQKENI. V was cut by 2 bases and J by 10 bases, with 10 bases left in between. The CDR3 consists of 12 residues. CDR3 sequence reads: CASSPGLRAQYF. The CDR3 DNA follows: TGTGCCAGCTCACCAGGACTTAGGGCGCAGTATTTT.

V is TRBV24-1 and J is TRBJ2-5; possible D gene TRBD2, 6 bases. CDR3 length: 14 residues. The germline V gene encodes CDR1 KGHDR and CDR2 SFDVKD. Between the trimmed V and J ends, which lost 3 bases and 2 bases, there was a span of 9 bases. The CDR3 DNA follows: TGTGCCACCAGTGATCCCGGGAGACAAGAGACCCAGTACTTC. Protein: CATSDPGRQETQYF.

The rearrangement links TRBV19 to TRBJ2-2; possibly TRBD1 for D (6 bases). V was shortened by 3 bases and J by 6 bases, with 17 bases between the two germline ends. CDR3 length: 16 amino acids. Looked up from germline, CDR1 is LNHDA and CDR2 is SQIVND (reference sequence). In DNA form, the CDR3 reads TGTGCCAGTAGTATTTGGGGGCAGGGGAAGGCCGGGGAGCTGTTTTTT. Residues: CASSIWGQGKAGELFF. Using reference TRBV19 and TRBJ2-2 for the parts outside the CDR3, the full variable domain is DGGITQSPKYLFRKEGQNVTLSCEQNLNHDAMYWYRQDPGQGLRLIYYSQIVNDFQKGDIAEGYSVSREKKESFPLTVTSAQKNPTAFYLCASSIWGQGKAGELFFGEGSRLTVL.

The chain joins TRBV7-2 to TRBJ2-1; 12 positions agree with TRBD2. With V trimmed by 0 bases and J by 14 bases, 11 bases remained unmatched. The CDR3 length is 16 residues. The V gene's germline CDR1 is SGHTA and CDR2 FQGNSA. The CDR3 spells CASSLAPTGLAGRKFF. In nucleotides, the CDR3 is TGTGCCAGCAGCTTAGCGCCCACTGGACTAGCGGGAAGGAAGTTCTTC.

This rearrangement joins TRBV2 to TRBJ1-2, with 9 nucleotides matching TRBD1. Germline CDR1 reads SNHLY; CDR2 reads FYNNEI. This CDR3 is 14 amino acids long. The V and J ends lost 6 bases and 4 bases, in that order; junction bases with no gene match: 6. CDR3 residues: CASRNRGRGYGYTF. The CDR3 nucleotides are TGTGCCAGCAGGAACAGGGGGCGAGGCTATGGCTACACCTTC.

The rearrangement uses TRBV6-4 and TRBJ2-3; D is ambiguous. Looked up from germline, CDR1 is MRHNA and CDR2 is SNTAGT. Trimming left V 2 bases short and J 9 bases short, with 9 bases between. The CDR3 runs 12 residues. The CDR3: CASSDGPGTQYF. Written as DNA, the CDR3 is TGTGCCAGCAGTGACGGGCCAGGCACGCAGTATTTT.

This chain uses TRBV5-8 with TRBJ2-1; TRBD1 might be the D (5 bases). CDR1 and CDR2 (germline): SGHTS, YDEGEE. V was pared by 4 bases and J by 4 bases, with 18 bases between. This CDR3 is built from 16 residues. This chain's CDR3 is CASSLFKGIRYNEQFF. The CDR3 coding sequence is TGTGCCAGCAGCCTGTTTAAGGGGATTCGGTACAATGAGCAGTTCTTC.

The V gene is TRBV19, the J gene TRBJ1-5; 10 bases agree with TRBD1. CDR1 and CDR2 from the germline V gene are LNHDA and SQIVND (reference sequence). CDR3 length: 15 amino acids. V dropped 6 bases and J dropped 7; count of bases not matched to a gene: 9. CDR3 in amino acids: CASSQDRGHGQPQHF. CDR3 in DNA: TGTGCCAGTAGCCAAGACAGGGGGCATGGGCAGCCCCAGCATTTT.

The chain carries TRBV28 and TRBJ2-7; 12 bases line up with TRBD2. The CDR3 extends over 17 amino acids. The junction had 16 bases not matched to a gene; V was cut back by 6 bases and J by 7 bases. Germline CDR1 reads MDHEN; CDR2 reads SYDVKM. The CDR3 protein is CASRTPTSGRRLVEQYF. The CDR3 nucleotides are TGTGCCAGCAGAACCCCAACTAGCGGGAGGCGTCTGGTGGAGCAGTACTTC.